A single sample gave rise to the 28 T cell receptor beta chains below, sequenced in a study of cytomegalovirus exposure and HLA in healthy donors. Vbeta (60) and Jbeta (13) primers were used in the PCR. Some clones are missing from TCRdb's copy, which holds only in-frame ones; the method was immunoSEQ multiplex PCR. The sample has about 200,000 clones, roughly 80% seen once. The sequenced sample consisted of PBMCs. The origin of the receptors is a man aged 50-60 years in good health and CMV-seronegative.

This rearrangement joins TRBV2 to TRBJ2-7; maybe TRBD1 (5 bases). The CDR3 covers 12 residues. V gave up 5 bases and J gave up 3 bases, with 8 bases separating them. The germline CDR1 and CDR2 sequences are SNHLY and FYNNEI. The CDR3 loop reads CASSRQLYEQYF. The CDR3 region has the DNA TGTGCCAGCAGTCGACAGCTCTACGAGCAGTACTTC.

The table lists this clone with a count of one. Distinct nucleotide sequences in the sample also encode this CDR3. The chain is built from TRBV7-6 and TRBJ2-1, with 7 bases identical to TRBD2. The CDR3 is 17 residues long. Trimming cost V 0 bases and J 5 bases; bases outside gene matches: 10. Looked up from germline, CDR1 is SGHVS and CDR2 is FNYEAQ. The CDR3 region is CASSLAPTGGGNNEQFF. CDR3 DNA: TGTGCCAGCAGCTTAGCGCCGACGGGAGGTGGGAACAATGAGCAGTTCTTC. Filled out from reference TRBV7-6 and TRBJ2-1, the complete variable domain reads GAGVSQSPRYKVTKRGQDVALRCDPISGHVSLYWYRQALGQGPEFLTYFNYEAQQDKSGLPNDRFSAERPEGSISTLTIQRTEQRDSAMYRCASSLAPTGGGNNEQFFGPGTRLTVL.

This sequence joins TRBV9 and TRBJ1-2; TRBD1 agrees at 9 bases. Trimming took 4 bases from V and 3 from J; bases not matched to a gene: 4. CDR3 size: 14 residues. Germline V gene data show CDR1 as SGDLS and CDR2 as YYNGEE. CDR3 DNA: TGTGCCAGCAGCAAGGGACAGGGTTACTATGGCTACACCTTC. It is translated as CASSKGQGYYGYTF.

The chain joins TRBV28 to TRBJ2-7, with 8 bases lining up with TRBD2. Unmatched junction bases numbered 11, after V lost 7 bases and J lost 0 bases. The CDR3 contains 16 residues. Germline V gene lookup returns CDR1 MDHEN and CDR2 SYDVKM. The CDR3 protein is CASTLPRGGASYEQYF. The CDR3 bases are TGTGCCAGCACCCTTCCCCGGGGGGGGGCCTCCTACGAGCAGTACTTC. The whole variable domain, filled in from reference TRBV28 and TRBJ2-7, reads DVKVTQSSRYLVKRTGEKVFLECVQDMDHENMFWYRQDPGLGLRLIYFSYDVKMKEKGDIPEGYSVSREKKERFSLILESASTNQTSMYLCASTLPRGGASYEQYFGPGTRLTVT.

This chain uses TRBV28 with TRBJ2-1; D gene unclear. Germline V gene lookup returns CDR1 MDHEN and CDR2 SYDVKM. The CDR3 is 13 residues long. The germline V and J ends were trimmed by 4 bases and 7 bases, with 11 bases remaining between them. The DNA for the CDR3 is TGTGCCAGCAGTTCCCCCCTACGGAATGAGCAGTTCTTC. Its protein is CASSSPLRNEQFF.

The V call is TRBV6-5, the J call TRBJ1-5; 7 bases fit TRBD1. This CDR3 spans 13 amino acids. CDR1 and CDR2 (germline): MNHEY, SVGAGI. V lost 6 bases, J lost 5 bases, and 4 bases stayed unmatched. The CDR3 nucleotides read TGTGCCAGCAGACAGGGGTCGTATCAGCCCCAGCATTTT. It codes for CASRQGSYQPQHF.

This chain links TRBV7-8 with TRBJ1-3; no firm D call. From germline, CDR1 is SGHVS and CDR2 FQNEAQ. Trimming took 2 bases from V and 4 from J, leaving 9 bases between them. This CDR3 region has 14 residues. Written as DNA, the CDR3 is TGTGCCAGCAGCTTAACGGGGAGAGGAAACACCATATATTTT. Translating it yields CASSLTGRGNTIYF.

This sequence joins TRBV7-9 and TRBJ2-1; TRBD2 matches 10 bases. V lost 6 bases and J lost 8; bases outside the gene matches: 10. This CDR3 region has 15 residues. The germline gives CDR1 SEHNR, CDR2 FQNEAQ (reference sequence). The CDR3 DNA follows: TGTGCCAGCAGTTCGTGGGCTAGCGGGAGTTATGAGCAGTTCTTC. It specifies CASSSWASGSYEQFF.

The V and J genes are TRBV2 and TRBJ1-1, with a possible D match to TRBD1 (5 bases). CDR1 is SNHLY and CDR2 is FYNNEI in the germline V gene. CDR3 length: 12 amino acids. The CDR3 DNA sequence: TGTGCTTGGAGGGACGGAAGTACTGAAGCTTTCTTT. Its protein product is CAWRDGSTEAFF.

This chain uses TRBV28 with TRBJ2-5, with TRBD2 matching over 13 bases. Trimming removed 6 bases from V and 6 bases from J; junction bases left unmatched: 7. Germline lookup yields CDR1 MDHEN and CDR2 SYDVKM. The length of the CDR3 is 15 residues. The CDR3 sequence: CASRDRLAGGQTQYF. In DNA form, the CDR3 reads TGTGCCAGCAGGGATAGACTAGCGGGAGGACAGACCCAGTACTTC.

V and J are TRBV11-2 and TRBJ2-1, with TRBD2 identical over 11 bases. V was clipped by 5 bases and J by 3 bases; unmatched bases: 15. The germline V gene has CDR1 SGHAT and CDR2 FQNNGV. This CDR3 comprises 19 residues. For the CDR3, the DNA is TGTGCCAGCAGCGCCGGCGCTGTCGGGACTAGCGGTTACTACAATGAGCAGTTCTTC. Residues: CASSAGAVGTSGYYNEQFF.

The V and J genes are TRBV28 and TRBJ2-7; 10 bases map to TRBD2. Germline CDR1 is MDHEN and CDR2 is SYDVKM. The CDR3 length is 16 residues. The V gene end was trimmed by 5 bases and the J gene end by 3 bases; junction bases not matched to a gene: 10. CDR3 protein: CASSLNWASGSYEQYF. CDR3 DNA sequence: TGTGCCAGCAGTCTCAATTGGGCTAGCGGGAGCTACGAGCAGTACTTC.

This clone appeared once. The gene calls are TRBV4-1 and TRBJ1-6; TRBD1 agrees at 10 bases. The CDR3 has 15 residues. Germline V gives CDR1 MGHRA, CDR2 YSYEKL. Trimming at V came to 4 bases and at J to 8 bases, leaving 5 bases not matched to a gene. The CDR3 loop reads CASSRGGTGDSPLHF. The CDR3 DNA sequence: TGCGCCAGCAGCCGGGGAGGGACAGGGGATTCACCCCTCCACTTT.

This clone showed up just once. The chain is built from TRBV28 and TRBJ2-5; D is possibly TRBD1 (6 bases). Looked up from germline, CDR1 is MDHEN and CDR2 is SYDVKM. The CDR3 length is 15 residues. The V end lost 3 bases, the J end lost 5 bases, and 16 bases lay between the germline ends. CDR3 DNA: TGTGCCAGCAGTTTTTCGCAGGGACAAAGGGAGACCCAGTACTTC. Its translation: CASSFSQGQRETQYF.

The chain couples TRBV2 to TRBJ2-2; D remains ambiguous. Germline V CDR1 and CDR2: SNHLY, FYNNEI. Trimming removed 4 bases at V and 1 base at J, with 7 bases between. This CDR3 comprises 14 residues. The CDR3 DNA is TGTGCCAGCAGTGTAGGCGGGAACACCGGGGAGCTGTTTTTT. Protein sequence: CASSVGGNTGELFF.

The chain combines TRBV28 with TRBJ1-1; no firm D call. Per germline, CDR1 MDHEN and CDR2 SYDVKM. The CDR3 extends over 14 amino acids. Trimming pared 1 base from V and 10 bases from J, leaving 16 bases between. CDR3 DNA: TGTGCCAGCAGTTTATCCGGCGGGCCGGTATCAGCTTTCTTT. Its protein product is CASSLSGGPVSAFF.

The chain's CDR3 is CASSEGGSGTPHEQYF. The CDR3 DNA is TGTGCCAGCAGTGAAGGGGGTAGCGGGACCCCCCACGAGCAGTACTTC. The chain links TRBV6-1 to TRBJ2-7; 8 positions match TRBD2. J was trimmed by 5 bases and V by 1 base; bases with no gene match: 10. The CDR3 is 16 residues long. CDR1 and CDR2 (germline): MNHNS, SASEGT.

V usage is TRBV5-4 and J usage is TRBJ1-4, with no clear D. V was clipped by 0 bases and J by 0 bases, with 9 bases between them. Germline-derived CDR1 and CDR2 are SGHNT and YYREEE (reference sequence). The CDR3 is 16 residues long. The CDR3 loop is CASSLDPGTTNEKLFF. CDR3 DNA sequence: TGTGCCAGCAGCTTGGACCCGGGAACAACTAATGAAAAACTGTTTTTT.

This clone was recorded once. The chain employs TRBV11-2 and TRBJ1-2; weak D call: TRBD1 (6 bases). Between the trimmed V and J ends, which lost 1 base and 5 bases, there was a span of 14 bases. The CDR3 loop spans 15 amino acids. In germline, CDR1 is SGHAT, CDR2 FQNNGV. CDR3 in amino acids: CASSLGGRGWYGYTF. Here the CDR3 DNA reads TGTGCCAGCAGCTTAGGTGGCAGGGGATGGTATGGCTACACCTTC.

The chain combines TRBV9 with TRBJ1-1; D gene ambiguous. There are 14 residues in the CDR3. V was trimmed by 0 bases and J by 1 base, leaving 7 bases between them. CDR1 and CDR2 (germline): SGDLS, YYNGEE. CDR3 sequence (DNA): TGTGCCAGCAGCGTAGTTCCGGGGAACACTGAAGCTTTCTTT. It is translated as CASSVVPGNTEAFF.

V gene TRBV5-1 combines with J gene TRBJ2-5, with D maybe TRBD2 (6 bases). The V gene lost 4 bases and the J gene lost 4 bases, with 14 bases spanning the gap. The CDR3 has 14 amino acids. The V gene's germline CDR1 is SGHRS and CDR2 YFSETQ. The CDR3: CASSLDYSLETQYF. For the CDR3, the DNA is TGCGCCAGCAGCCTGGACTATTCGTTAGAGACCCAGTACTTC.

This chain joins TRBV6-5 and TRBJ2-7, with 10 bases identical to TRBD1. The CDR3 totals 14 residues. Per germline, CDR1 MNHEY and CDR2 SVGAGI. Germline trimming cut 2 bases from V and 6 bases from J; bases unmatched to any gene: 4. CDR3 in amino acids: CASSYGQGVFEQYF. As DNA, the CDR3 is TGTGCCAGCAGTTACGGACAGGGGGTTTTCGAGCAGTACTTC.

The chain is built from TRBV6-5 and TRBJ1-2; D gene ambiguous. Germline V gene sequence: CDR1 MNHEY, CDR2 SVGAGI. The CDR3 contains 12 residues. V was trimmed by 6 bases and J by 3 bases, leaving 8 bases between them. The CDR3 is CASREGDYGYTF. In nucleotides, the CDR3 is TGTGCCAGCAGAGAGGGAGACTATGGCTACACCTTC.

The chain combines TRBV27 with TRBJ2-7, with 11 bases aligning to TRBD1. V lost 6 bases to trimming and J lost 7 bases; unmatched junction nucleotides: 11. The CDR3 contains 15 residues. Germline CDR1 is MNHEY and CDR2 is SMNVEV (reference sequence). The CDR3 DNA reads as TGTGCCAGCAGAACAGTGGGGACAGGGGGGCGGGAGCAGTACTTC. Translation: CASRTVGTGGREQYF.

The CDR3 region is CAWSVRGQANQPQHF. CDR3 nucleotide sequence: TGTGCCTGGAGTGTACGGGGACAGGCCAATCAGCCCCAGCATTTT. The rearrangement uses TRBV30 and TRBJ1-5; TRBD1 aligns across 8 bases. Germline assignment: CDR1 GTSNPN and CDR2 SVGIG (reference sequence). CDR3 length: 15 residues. V gave up 0 bases and J gave up 3 bases; unmatched junction bases: 4.

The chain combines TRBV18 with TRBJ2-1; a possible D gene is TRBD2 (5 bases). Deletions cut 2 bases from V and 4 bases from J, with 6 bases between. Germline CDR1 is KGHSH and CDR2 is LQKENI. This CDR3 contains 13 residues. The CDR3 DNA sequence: TGTGCCAGCTCACCAGCGGGTTACAATGAGCAGTTCTTC. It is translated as CASSPAGYNEQFF.

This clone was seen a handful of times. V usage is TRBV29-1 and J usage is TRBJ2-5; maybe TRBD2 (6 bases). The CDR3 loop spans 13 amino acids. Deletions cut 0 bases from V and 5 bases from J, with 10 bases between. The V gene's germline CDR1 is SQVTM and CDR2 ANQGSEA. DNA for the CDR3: TGCAGCGTTGAAGACGGGGGTCGGGAGACCCAGTACTTC. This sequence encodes CSVEDGGRETQYF. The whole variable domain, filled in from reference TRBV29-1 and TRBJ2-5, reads SAVISQKPSRDICQRGTSLTIQCQVDSQVTMMFWYRQQPGQSLTLIATANQGSEATYESGFVIDKFPISRPNLTFSTLTVSNMSPEDSSIYLCSVEDGGRETQYFGPGTRLLVL.

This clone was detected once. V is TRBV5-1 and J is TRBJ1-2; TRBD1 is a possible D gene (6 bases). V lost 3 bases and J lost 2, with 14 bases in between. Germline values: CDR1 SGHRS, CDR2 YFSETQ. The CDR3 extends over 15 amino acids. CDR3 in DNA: TGCGCCAGCAGCTCCGACGCAGGGGTGAACTATGGCTACACCTTC. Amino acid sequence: CASSSDAGVNYGYTF.